This T cell receptor beta chain was obtained from a study of shared clonotypes between healthy human individuals. The germline V and J ends were trimmed by 1 base and 3 bases, with 15 bases remaining between them. The V gene's germline CDR1 is LNHDA and CDR2 SQIVND (reference sequence). The length of the CDR3 is 16 residues. Positively selected for CCR7, the CD45RO-negative cells used as naive CD8 cells excluded terminally differentiated effector memory CD45RA+ cells. Sequenced by immunoSEQ multiplex PCR; TCRdb stores in-frame clones only, minus some. The data contain approximately 720,000 clones, about 92% of them singletons.

This receptor was obtained from a man aged 25-40 years in good health. What was sequenced was naive CD8+ T cells sorted from blood. The chain uses TRBV19 and TRBJ2-5; D perhaps matches TRBD1 (5 bases). This CDR3 is CASSIGHGHAKETQYF. The CDR3 DNA follows: TGTGCCAGTAGTATAGGGCACGGACACGCGAAAGAGACCCAGTACTTC.